This T cell receptor beta chain was captured by sequencing in a study of cytomegalovirus exposure and HLA in healthy donors. With V trimmed by 4 bases and J by 4 bases, 5 bases remained unmatched. Germline CDR1 reads SEHNR; CDR2 reads FQNEAQ (reference sequence). This CDR3 has 14 residues. PCR amplification relied on 60 Vbeta primers (plus 13 Jbeta primers). Some clones are missing from TCRdb's copy, which holds only in-frame ones; the method was immunoSEQ multiplex PCR. The data show around 46,000 clones, and the top ten clones hold under 1.3%. The rearrangement links TRBV7-9 to TRBJ2-7; 9 bases agree with TRBD1. This TCR derives from a woman aged 40 to 49 in good health and CMV-seronegative. The sequencing input was PBMCs. The CDR3 sequence is CASSSGQGPYEQYF. DNA for the CDR3: TGTGCCAGCAGCTCGGGACAGGGACCTTACGAGCAGTACTTC.